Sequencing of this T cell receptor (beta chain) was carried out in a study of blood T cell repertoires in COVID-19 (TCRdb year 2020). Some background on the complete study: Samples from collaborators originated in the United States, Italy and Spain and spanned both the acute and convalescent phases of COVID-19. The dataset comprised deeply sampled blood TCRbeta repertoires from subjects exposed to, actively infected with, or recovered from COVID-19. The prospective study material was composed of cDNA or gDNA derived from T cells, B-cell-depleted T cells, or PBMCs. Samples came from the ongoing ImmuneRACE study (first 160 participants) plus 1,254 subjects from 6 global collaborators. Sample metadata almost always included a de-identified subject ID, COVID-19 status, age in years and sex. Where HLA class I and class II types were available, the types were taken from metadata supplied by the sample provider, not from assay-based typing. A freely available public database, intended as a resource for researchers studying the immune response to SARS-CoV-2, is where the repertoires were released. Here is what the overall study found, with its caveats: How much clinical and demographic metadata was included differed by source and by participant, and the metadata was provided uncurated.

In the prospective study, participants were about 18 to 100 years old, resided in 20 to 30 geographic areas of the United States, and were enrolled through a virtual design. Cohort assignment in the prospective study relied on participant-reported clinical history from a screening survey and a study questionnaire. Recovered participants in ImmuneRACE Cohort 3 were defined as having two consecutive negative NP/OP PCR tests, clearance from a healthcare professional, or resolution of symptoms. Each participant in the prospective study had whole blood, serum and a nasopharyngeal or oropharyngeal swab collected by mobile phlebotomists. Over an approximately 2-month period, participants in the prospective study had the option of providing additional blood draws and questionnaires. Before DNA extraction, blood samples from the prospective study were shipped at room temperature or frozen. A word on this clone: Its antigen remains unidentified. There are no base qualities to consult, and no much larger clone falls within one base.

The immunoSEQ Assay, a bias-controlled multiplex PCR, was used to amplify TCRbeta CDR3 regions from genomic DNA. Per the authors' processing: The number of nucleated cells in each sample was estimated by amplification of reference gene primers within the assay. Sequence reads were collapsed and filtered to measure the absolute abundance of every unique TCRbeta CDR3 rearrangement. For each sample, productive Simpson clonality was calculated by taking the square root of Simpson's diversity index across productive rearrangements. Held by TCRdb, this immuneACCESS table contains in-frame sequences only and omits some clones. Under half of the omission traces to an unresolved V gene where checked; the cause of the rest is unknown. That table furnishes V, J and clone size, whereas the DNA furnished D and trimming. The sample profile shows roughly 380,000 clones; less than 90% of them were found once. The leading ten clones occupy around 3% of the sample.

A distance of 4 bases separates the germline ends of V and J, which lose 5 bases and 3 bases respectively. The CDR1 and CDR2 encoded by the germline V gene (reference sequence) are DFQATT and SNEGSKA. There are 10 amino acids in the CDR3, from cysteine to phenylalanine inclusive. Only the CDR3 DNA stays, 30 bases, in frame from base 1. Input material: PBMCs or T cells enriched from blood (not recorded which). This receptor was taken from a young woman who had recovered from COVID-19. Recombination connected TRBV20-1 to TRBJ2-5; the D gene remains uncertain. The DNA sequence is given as TGCAGTGCTGCAGAAGAGACCCAGTACTTC. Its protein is CSAAEETQYF.